Here is one TCR beta chain with its context. Its antigen remains unknown. Germline values: CDR1 MNHEY, CDR2 SVGEGT. The CDR3 consists of 16 residues. This sample was included in a study of blood T cells in healthy people across ages. Points from the study as a whole: Relative to aged donors, long-lived donors carried more naive CD4+ cells and displayed higher diversity. Conclusively comparing naive with antigen-experienced cells was impossible with unsorted PBMCs.

The second PCR ran roughly 6 to 12 cycles with a sample-barcoded 5' primer and J-beta primers. TCRdb redid the calling of the 5' RACE reads with MiXCR, one entry per CDR3 protein. This sample yields about 640,000 distinct CDR3 sequences, of which around 31% are seen a single time; 15% to 19% belongs to the top ten. V usage is TRBV6-2 or TRBV6-3 and J usage is TRBJ2-1; 9 positions agree with TRBD1. The closer fit of TRBJ2-7 to the DNA end suggests the J call may be wrong. Sequences were obtained from blood. This sequence was found in a woman of 80 years or more in good health. The CDR3 loop reads CASSYSKQGAANEQYF. DNA for the CDR3: TGTGCCAGCAGTTACTCGAAACAGGGGGCGGCCAATGAGCAGTACTTC.